Below are 9 T cell receptor beta chains sequenced from a single sample in a study of T cells after yellow fever vaccination. In TCRdb, the 5' RACE reads were re-called with MiXCR into one record per CDR3 protein. This sample has about 320,000 distinct CDR3 sequences, with around 7% found just once. The sample in question was PBMCs, obtained 35 to 50 days after the first yellow fever vaccination. Receptors originate from a man younger than 35 who received the YFV17D yellow fever vaccine.

Only a few counts were recorded for this clonotype. V and J are TRBV15 and TRBJ1-1; D unclear. The CDR3 sequence is 10 residues long. Germline V CDR1 and CDR2: LNHNV, YYDKDF (reference sequence). V was shortened by 5 bases and J by 10 bases, with 8 bases between the two germline ends. The CDR3 spells CATSSRGAFF. CDR3 nucleotide sequence: TGTGCCACCAGCTCCCGTGGAGCTTTCTTT.

The V call is TRBV19, the J call TRBJ1-5; possible D gene TRBD1, 5 bases. CDR1 is LNHDA, CDR2 SQIVND, per germline (reference sequence). V dropped 3 bases and J dropped 5 bases, with 20 bases sitting between them. The CDR3 totals 17 residues. The CDR3 protein is CASSIMSGGPRDQPQHF. CDR3 DNA: TGTGCCAGTAGTATTATGTCGGGGGGACCGCGCGATCAGCCCCAGCATTTT.

This clonotype was seen at least ten times. The chain joins TRBV15 to TRBJ1-5; D is uncertain. This CDR3 is 15 amino acids long. CDR1 and CDR2 (germline): LNHNV, YYDKDF (reference sequence). Trimming left V 3 bases short and J 2 bases short, with 11 bases between. CDR3 bases: TGTGCCACCAGCAGCCTGGTCGGGGGCAATCAGCCCCAGCATTTT. Its protein is CATSSLVGGNQPQHF.

This clonotype was observed at least ten times. The V call is TRBV5-1, the J call TRBJ2-7; tentatively, D is TRBD2 (5 bases). V was trimmed by 0 bases and J by 1 base, leaving 8 bases between them. The CDR3 has 14 amino acids. The germline V gene encodes CDR1 SGHRS and CDR2 YFSETQ. In DNA, the CDR3 is TGCGCCAGCAGCTTGGCGGGGTCGTCCTACGAGCAGTACGTC. Its translation: CASSLAGSSYEQYV.

The sample holds a few counts of this clonotype. The chain uses TRBV10-2 and TRBJ1-2; D is perhaps TRBD1 (5 bases). The germline V gene has CDR1 WSHSY and CDR2 SAAADI. Trimming took off 3 bases at V and 6 bases at J, with 17 bases between the two ends. CDR3 size: 15 residues. In DNA form, the CDR3 reads TGCGCCAGCAGTGACCCCTCCCGGAGGGGTGATGGCTACACCTTC. This encodes CASSDPSRRGDGYTF.

The rearrangement joins TRBV7-2 to TRBJ1-5; D not resolved. V lost 2 bases to trimming and J lost 5 bases, with 13 bases between them. CDR1 SGHTA and CDR2 FQGNSA come from the germline V gene. The CDR3 runs 15 residues. The CDR3 loop reads CASSLIFPSDQPQHF. CDR3 sequence (DNA): TGTGCCAGCAGCTTAATTTTTCCGAGCGATCAGCCCCAGCATTTT.

The chain uses TRBV4-1 and TRBJ1-2, with 8 bases that match TRBD1. This CDR3 is built from 16 residues. V was pared by 0 bases and J by 2 bases, with 5 bases of the junction left unmatched. Germline V lookup: CDR1 MGHRA, CDR2 YSYEKL. CDR3 amino acids: CASSQDGQGYNYGYTF. In DNA form, the CDR3 reads TGCGCCAGCAGCCAAGATGGACAGGGCTACAACTATGGCTACACCTTC.

The chain carries TRBV10-3 and TRBJ2-5, with 8 bases fitting TRBD2. The CDR3 runs to 15 residues. The ends lost 4 bases at V and 5 bases at J; junction bases unmatched: 9. Germline V lookup: CDR1 ENHRY, CDR2 SYGVKD. The CDR3 DNA reads as TGTGCCATCAGTGGTAGGAGCGGGGGAGAGGAGACCCAGTACTTC. This encodes CAISGRSGGEETQYF.

Ten or more counts support this clonotype. The gene calls are TRBV7-6 and TRBJ1-5; D perhaps matches TRBD1 (6 bases). CDR3 length equals 16 residues. V lost 5 bases and J 3 bases, leaving 17 bases between the germline ends. Germline CDR1 is SGHVS and CDR2 is FNYEAQ. The CDR3 protein is CASSPGTPLFNQPQHF. DNA for the CDR3: TGTGCCAGCAGCCCCGGGACACCTTTATTCAATCAGCCCCAGCATTTT.